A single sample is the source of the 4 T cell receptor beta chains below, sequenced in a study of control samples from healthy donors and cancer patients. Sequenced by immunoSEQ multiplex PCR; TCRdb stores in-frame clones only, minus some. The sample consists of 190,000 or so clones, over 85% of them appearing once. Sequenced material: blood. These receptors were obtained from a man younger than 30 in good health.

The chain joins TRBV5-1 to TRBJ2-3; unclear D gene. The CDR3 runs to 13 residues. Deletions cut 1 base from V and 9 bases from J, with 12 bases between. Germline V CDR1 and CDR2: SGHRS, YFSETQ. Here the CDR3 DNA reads TGCGCCAGCAGCTTGCTGGACCTGGAGACGCAGTATTTT. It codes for CASSLLDLETQYF.

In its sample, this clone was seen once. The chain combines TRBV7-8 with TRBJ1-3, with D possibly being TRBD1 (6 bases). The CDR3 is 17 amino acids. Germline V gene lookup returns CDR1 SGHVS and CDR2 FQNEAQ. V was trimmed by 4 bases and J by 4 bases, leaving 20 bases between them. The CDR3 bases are TGTGCCAGCAGCTCTGCTTGGCGGGGGCAGGCAGGAAACACCATATATTTT. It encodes CASSSAWRGQAGNTIYF.

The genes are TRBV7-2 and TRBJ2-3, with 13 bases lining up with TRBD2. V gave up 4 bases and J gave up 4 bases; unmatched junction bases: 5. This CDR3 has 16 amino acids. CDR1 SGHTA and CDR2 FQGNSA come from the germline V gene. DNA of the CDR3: TGTGCCAGCAGCTCCCGGACTAGCGGGGGTTCAGATACGCAGTATTTT. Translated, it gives CASSSRTSGGSDTQYF.

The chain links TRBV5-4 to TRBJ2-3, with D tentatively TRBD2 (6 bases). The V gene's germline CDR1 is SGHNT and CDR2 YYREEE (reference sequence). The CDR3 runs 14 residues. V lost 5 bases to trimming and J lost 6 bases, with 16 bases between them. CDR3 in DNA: TGTGCCAGCAGGTTACGGGACTCACGGGATACGCAGTATTTT. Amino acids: CASRLRDSRDTQYF.